This T cell receptor (beta chain) emerged from a study of T cells in localized non-small cell lung cancer. Study observations and caveats: A denser population of T cells in blood accompanied longer overall survival. Appearance in adjacent lung was seen for a median about 58 of the top 100 tumor clones. Sequencing involved a lone tumor region, leaving heterogeneity possible. Tumor showed lower T cell clonality than uninvolved adjacent lung, where it was highest.

Germline-derived CDR1 and CDR2 are SGHTA and FQGNSA. V was pared by 5 bases and J by 4 bases, with 15 bases between. The CDR3 is made up of 15 amino acids. About this clone: Antigen: not known.

Clones were read by immunoSEQ multiplex PCR, and TCRdb kept only the in-frame ones, dropping some. The repertoire holds tens of thousands of clones, with roughly 86% as singletons. The chain combines TRBV7-2 with TRBJ2-1; possible D gene TRBD1, 6 bases. This receptor was identified in a man aged 18 to 50 with stage I lung adenocarcinoma. The sequencing used peripheral blood, collected before any cancer treatment. CDR3 in DNA: TGTGCCAGCAGCCGAGGGGGTGGACGATACAATGAGCAGTTCTTC. Its protein is CASSRGGGRYNEQFF.